The TCR beta chain under discussion was sequenced for a study of Graves' ophthalmopathy and Graves' hyperthyroidism. The CDR3 is made up of 11 amino acids. The germline V gene encodes CDR1 DFQATT and CDR2 SNEGSKA (reference sequence). V gave up 6 bases and J gave up 5 bases, with 11 bases separating them. Study results and limitations: Blood also contained most of the expanded thyroid clonotypes above 0.001 frequency. Between ophthalmopathy and stable hyperthyroidism, a 13-signature model drew a separation with about 88% sensitivity and 81.08% specificity.

As the template, RNA transcripts were used to amplify TCR beta CDR3 regions. Second-round multiplex PCR followed a first-round RT-PCR using HTBI primers. MiXCR, run by TCRdb on the multiplex PCR reads, gives a single entry per CDR3 protein. Of about 550,000 distinct CDR3 sequences listed, about 35% are singletons. Concerning this clonotype itself: Antigen specificity is unknown.

The chain has TRBV20-1 and TRBJ2-7, with D perhaps TRBD1 or TRBD2 (5 bases each). The TCR comes from an adult man with Graves' hyperthyroidism. The source material was peripheral blood or thyroid tissue (not recorded which). CDR3 protein: CSASRDHEQYF. The DNA of the CDR3 is TGCAGTGCCAGTCGGGACCACGAGCAGTACTTC.